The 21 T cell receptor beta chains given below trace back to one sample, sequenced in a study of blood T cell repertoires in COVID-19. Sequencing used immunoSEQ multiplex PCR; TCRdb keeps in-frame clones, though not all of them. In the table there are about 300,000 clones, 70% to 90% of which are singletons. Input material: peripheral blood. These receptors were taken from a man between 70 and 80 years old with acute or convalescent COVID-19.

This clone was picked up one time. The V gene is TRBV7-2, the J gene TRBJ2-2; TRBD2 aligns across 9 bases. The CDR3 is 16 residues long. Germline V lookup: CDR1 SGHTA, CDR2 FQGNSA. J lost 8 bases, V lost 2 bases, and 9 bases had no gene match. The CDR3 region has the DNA TGTGCCAGCAGCTTATTATCGTCTAGCGGGGAGGGGGAGCTGTTTTTT. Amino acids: CASSLLSSSGEGELFF.

The CDR3 DNA reads TGTGCCAGCCAGTCCGCGGGGAACACTGAAGCTTTCTTT. It yields the protein CASQSAGNTEAFF. V is TRBV7-8 and J is TRBJ1-1; D is unclear. V was shortened by 8 bases and J by 1 base, with 11 bases between the two germline ends. CDR3 length: 13 residues. Germline values: CDR1 SGHVS, CDR2 FQNEAQ.

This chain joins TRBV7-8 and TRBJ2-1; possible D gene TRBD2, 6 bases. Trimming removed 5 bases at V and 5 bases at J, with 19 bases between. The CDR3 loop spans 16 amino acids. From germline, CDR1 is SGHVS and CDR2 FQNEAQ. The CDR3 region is CASSRSSALLNNEQFF. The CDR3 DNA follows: TGTGCCAGCAGCCGGTCTAGCGCATTACTTAACAATGAGCAGTTCTTC.

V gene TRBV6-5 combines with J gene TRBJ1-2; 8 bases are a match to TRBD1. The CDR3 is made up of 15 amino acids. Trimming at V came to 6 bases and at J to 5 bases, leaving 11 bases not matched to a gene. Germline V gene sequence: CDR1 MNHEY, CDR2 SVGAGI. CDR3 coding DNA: TGTGCCAGCAGCCTTTGGACAGGGTCGGGGTATGGCTACACCTTC. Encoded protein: CASSLWTGSGYGYTF.

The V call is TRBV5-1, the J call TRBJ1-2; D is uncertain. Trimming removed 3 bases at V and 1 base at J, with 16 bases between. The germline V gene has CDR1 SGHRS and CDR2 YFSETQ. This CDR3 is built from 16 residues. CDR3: CASSSLPQSINYGYTF. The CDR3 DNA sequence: TGCGCCAGCAGCTCGCTCCCACAGAGTATTAACTATGGCTACACCTTC.

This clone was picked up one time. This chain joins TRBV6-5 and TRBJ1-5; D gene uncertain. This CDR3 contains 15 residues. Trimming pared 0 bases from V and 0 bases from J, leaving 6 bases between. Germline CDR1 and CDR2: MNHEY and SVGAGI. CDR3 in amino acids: CASSYSTNSNQPQHF. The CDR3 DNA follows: TGTGCCAGCAGTTACTCGACAAATAGCAATCAGCCCCAGCATTTT.

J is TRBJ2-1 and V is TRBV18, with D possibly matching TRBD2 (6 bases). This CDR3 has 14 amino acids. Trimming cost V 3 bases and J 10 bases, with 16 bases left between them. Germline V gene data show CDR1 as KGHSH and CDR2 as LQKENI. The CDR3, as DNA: TGTGCCAGCTCACCTCAGACTAGGGCGGTAGAGCAGTTCTTC. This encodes CASSPQTRAVEQFF.

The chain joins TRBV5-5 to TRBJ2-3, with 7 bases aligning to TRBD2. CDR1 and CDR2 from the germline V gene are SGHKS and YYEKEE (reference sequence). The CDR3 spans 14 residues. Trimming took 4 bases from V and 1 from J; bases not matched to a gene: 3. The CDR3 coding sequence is TGTGCCAGCAGCCGAACTAGCGGCACAGATACGCAGTATTTT. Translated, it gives CASSRTSGTDTQYF.

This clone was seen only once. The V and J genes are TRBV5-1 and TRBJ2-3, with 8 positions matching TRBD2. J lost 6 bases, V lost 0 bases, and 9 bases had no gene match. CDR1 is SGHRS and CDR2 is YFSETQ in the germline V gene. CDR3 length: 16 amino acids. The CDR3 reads CASSLGNGGARDTQYF. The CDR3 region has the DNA TGCGCCAGCAGCTTGGGAAACGGGGGGGCCAGGGATACGCAGTATTTT. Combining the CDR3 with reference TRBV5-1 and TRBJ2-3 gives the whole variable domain KAGVTQTPRYLIKTRGQQVTLSCSPISGHRSVSWYQQTPGQGLQFLFEYFSETQRNKGNFPGRFSGRQFSNSRSEMNVSTLELGDSALYLCASSLGNGGARDTQYFGPGTRLTVL.

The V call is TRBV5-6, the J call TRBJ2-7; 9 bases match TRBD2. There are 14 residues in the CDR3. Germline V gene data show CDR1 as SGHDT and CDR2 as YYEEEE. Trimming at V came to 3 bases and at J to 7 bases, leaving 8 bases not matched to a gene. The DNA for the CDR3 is TGTGCCAGCAGCTCGAAAAGCGGGGGGCGAGAGCAGTACTTC. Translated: CASSSKSGGREQYF.

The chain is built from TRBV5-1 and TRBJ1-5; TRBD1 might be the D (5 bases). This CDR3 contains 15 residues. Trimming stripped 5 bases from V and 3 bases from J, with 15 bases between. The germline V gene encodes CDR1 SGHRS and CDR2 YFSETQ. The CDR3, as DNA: TGCGCCAGCAGTGCGGCAGGGTTATCCAATCAGCCCCAGCATTTT. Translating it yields CASSAAGLSNQPQHF.

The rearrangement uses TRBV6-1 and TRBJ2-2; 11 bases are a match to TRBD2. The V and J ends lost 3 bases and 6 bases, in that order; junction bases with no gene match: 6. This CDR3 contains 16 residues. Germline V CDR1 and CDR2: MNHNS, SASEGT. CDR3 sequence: CASSDGLAGSAGELFF. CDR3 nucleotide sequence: TGTGCCAGCAGTGATGGACTAGCGGGCTCAGCCGGGGAGCTGTTTTTT.

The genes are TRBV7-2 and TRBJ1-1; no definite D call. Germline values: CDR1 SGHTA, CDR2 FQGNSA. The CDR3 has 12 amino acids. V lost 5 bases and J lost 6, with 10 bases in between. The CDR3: CASSLYRAEAFF. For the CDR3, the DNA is TGTGCCAGCAGCCTATATCGGGCTGAAGCTTTCTTT.

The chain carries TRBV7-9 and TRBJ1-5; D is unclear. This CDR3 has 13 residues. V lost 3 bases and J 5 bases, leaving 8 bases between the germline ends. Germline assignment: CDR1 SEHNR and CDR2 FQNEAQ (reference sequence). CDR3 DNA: TGTGCCAGCAGCTTTTGGGGAGATCAGCCCCAGCATTTT. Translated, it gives CASSFWGDQPQHF.

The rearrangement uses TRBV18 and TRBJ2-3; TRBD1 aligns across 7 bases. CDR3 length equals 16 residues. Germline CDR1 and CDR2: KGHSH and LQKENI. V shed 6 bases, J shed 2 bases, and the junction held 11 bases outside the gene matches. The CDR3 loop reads CASSPGQPSNTDTQYF. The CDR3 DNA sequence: TGTGCCAGCTCCCCGGGACAGCCTTCTAACACAGATACGCAGTATTTT.

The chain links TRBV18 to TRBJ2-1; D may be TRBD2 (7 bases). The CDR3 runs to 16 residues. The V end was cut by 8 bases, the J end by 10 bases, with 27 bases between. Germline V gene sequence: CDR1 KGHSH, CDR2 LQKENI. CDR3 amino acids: CASNPAGAPLLSEQFF. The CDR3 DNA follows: TGTGCCAGCAATCCCGCGGGGGCCCCACTTTTATCGGAGCAGTTCTTC. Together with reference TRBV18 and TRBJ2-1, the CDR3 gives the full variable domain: NAGVMQNPRHLVRRRGQEARLRCSPMKGHSHVYWYRQLPEEGLKFMVYLQKENIIDESGMPKERFSAEFPKEGPSILRIQQVVRGDSAAYFCASNPAGAPLLSEQFFGPGTRLTVL.

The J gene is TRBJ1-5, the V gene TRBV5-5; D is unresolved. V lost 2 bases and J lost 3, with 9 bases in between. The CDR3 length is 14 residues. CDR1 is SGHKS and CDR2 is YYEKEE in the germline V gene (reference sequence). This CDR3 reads CASSFQAFNQPQHF. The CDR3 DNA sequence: TGTGCCAGCAGCTTTCAGGCCTTCAATCAGCCCCAGCATTTT. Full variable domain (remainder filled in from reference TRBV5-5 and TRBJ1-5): DAGVTQSPTHLIKTRGQQVTLRCSPISGHKSVSWYQQVLGQGPQFIFQYYEKEERGRGNFPDRFSARQFPNYSSELNVNALLLGDSALYLCASSFQAFNQPQHFGDGTRLSIL.

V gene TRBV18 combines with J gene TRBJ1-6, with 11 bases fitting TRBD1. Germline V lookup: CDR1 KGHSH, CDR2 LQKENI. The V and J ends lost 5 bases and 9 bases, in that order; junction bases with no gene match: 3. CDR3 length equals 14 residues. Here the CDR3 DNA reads TGTGCCAGCTCAAGGACAGGGGGCAGTTCACCCCTCCACTTT. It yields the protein CASSRTGGSSPLHF.

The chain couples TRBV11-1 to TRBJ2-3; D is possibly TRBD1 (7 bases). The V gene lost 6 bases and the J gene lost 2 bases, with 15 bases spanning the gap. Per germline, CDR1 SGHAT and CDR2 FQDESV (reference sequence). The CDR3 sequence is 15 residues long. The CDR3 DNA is TGTGCCAGCAGGCGGGACAGACTTATCACAGATACGCAGTATTTT. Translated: CASRRDRLITDTQYF.

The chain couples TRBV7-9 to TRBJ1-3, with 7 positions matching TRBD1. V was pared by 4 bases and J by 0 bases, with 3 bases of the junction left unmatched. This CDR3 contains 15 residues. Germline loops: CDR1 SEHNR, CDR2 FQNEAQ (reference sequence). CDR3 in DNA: TGTGCCAGCAGCTCGACAGGGAACTCTGGAAACACCATATATTTT. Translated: CASSSTGNSGNTIYF. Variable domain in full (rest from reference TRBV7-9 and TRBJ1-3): DTGVSQNPRHKITKRGQNVTFRCDPISEHNRLYWYRQTLGQGPEFLTYFQNEAQLEKSRLLSDRFSAERPKGSFSTLEIQRTEQGDSAMYLCASSSTGNSGNTIYFGEGSWLTVV.

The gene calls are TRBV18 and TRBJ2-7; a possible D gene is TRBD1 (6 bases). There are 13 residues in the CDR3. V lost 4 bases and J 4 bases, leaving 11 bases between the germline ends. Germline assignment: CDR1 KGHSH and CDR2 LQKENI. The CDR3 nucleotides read TGTGCCAGCTCACTACAGGGTTCTTACGAGCAGTACTTC. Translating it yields CASSLQGSYEQYF.